Here is one TCR beta chain with its context. The data belong to a study of blood T cell repertoires in COVID-19. Study-level information: COVID-19 samples collected from the United States, Italy and Spain covered acute and convalescent phases.

Participants, roughly 18 to 90 years old, spanned around 25 US areas. Participants' own reports of clinical history determined their cohort assignment. Profiled with immunoSEQ multiplex PCR; TCRdb holds only in-frame clones, not every one. The table lists some 190,000 clones, 65% to 85% of them singletons, with 4.3% in the top ten. This CDR3 comprises 15 residues. After removal of 7 bases from V and 5 bases from J, the junction contained 8 bases not matched to a gene. Germline values: CDR1 SGHAT, CDR2 FQNNGV. This receptor was identified in a young man with acute COVID-19. The source material was PBMCs or T cells enriched from blood (not recorded which). This chain uses TRBV11-2 with TRBJ2-2; 9 positions agree with TRBD1. The CDR3 bases are TGTGCCAGCATGTATACGGGACAGGGAACCGGGGAGCTGTTTTTT. It encodes CASMYTGQGTGELFF.